This T cell receptor beta chain came from a study of cytomegalovirus exposure and HLA in healthy donors. Study-level background: HLA-typed donors were the source of about 90 million unique TCRs held in an early data release. Whole-study findings and limits: When analyzed later, a missense DCLRE1C variant was found to be linked to TCR beta V- and J-gene trimming. When a later analysis was performed, an Asian-associated ancestry cluster reportedly had fewer N-insertions than the approximately 690-donor mean.

This clone has a single count. Its antigen is still unknown. At one end, the junction sequence differs from germline, possibly due to a read error. Looked up from germline, CDR1 is SEHNR and CDR2 is FQNEAQ (reference sequence). The CDR3 is made up of 15 amino acids. Primers included in the PCR were 60 Vbeta and 13 Jbeta primers. TCRdb keeps only in-frame clones here, not all; method: immunoSEQ multiplex PCR. The table lists over 150,000 clones, about four fifths of them singletons. The sequenced material came from PBMCs. This rearrangement joins TRBV7-9 to TRBJ2-1; 9 nucleotides match TRBD2. The sequence was obtained from a man aged 18 to 29 in good health and CMV-seronegative. The CDR3 loop reads CASSLAGPIYNEQFF. In DNA, the CDR3 is TGTGCCAGCAGCCTAGCGGGGCCGATCTACAATGAGCAGTTCTTC.